This TCR beta chain is from a study of cytomegalovirus exposure and HLA in healthy donors. Germline lookup yields CDR1 MDHEN and CDR2 SYDVKM. The CDR3 consists of 17 residues. The PCR was carried out with 60 Vbeta primers and 13 Jbeta primers. Original processing notes: In a later analysis, 75 million to 95 million unique TCR beta chains included roughly 11 million shared by two or more donors. Profiled with immunoSEQ multiplex PCR; TCRdb holds only in-frame clones, not every one. From that table come the V and J calls and clone size; the DNA was used to work out D and trimming. The sample totals 150,000 to 200,000 clones. Worth noting for this clone: What it binds is unknown. The junction does not match germline at one end; this may be a read error. This specimen includes other DNA sequences encoding the same CDR3.

General study points: While the bulk of TCR sequences proved rare, some public TCRs turned up in many donors. A further, later analysis showed that HLA-associated TCR beta chains (compared with equally common others) were more clonally expanded.

V usage is TRBV28 and J usage is TRBJ1-4; unclear D gene. This clonotype was sampled from a woman aged 18-29 years in good health and CMV-seropositive. The sequenced material came from PBMCs. The CDR3 nucleotides are TGTGCCAGCAGCTTAATAGGCGCGGGCCGAACTAACGAAAAACTGTTTTTT. It codes for CASSLIGAGRTNEKLFF.